This T cell receptor beta chain is drawn from a study of cytomegalovirus exposure and HLA in healthy donors. Study context: From about 170 million T cells, an earlier analysis saw 117 million unique TCR beta sequences.

General study findings and limits: Reportedly, diagnosis of cytomegalovirus status by the classifier showed high specificity and sensitivity. Researchers catalogued about 150 TCR beta chains as cytomegalovirus-associated. Some public TCRs appeared in many individuals, while most sequences were rare.

About this clone itself: Antigen unknown.

Germline V lookup: CDR1 MNHEY, CDR2 SMNVEV (reference sequence). There are 14 residues in the CDR3. The trim removed 8 bases at V and 5 bases at J, leaving 9 bases unmatched. It was with 60 Vbeta and 13 Jbeta primers that the PCR ran. TCRdb keeps only in-frame clones here, not all; method: immunoSEQ multiplex PCR. The sample has about 100,000 clones; 65% to 80% are singletons. The receptor's source is a woman aged 50 to 60 in good health and CMV-seropositive. Sequenced: PBMCs. The V gene is TRBV27, the J gene TRBJ2-5, with 9 nucleotides matching TRBD2. The CDR3 DNA reads as TGTGCCAGCCGGCTAGCGGGGAACTGGGAGACCCAGTACTTC. Protein product: CASRLAGNWETQYF.